The 22 T cell receptor beta chains given below trace back to one sample, sequenced in a study of PD-1 and CTLA-4 blockade in melanoma. The data were produced by immunoSEQ multiplex PCR, yet TCRdb's version contains in-frame clones alone and is incomplete. Of roughly 30,000 clones detected, more than 85% appear once; the ten largest clones hold over 6.5%. This specimen was CD8+ T cells from peripheral blood, taken from a patient given anti-PD-1 treatment. The origin of the receptors is a human donor with melanoma.

This clone was seen a single time. The rearrangement links TRBV9 to TRBJ2-1; D is possibly TRBD1 (7 bases). Trimming stripped 1 base from V and 7 bases from J, with 24 bases between. CDR3 size: 18 residues. Germline V gives CDR1 SGDLS, CDR2 YYNGEE. The CDR3 coding sequence is TGTGCCAGCAGCGTACCCCACTCGGCAGGGGGGACTTCTAATGAGCAGTTCTTC. As protein: CASSVPHSAGGTSNEQFF.

The rearrangement links TRBV2 to TRBJ1-5; maybe TRBD1 (6 bases). The CDR3 has 14 residues. The V gene lost 1 base and the J gene lost 6 bases, with 10 bases spanning the gap. From germline, CDR1 is SNHLY and CDR2 FYNNEI. For the CDR3, the DNA is TGTGCCAGCAGTGAAGGACAGGTCAGTCAGCCCCAGCATTTT. It specifies CASSEGQVSQPQHF.

Only one count was recorded for this clone. This rearrangement joins TRBV15 to TRBJ2-7, with TRBD2 as a possible D gene (6 bases). Trimming left V 1 base short and J 3 bases short, with 16 bases between. This CDR3 region has 16 residues. Germline V gene lookup returns CDR1 LNHNV and CDR2 YYDKDF (reference sequence). CDR3 residues: CATSRANDLALYEQYF. In DNA, the CDR3 is TGTGCCACCAGCAGAGCCAACGACCTAGCGCTCTACGAGCAGTACTTC.

J is TRBJ2-3 and V is TRBV6-5, with 7 bases fitting TRBD1. This CDR3 spans 15 amino acids. Per germline, CDR1 MNHEY and CDR2 SVGAGI. After removal of 7 bases from V and 2 bases from J, the junction contained 9 bases not matched to a gene. In DNA, the CDR3 is TGTGCCAGCACCCTCTCGGGACAGACCACAGATACGCAGTATTTT. Amino acids: CASTLSGQTTDTQYF.

This clone came up once. CDR3 amino acids: CASSLQQTGTGDGYTF. The CDR3 DNA reads TGTGCCAGCAGCTTACAGCAAACCGGGACAGGGGATGGCTACACCTTC. This rearrangement joins TRBV11-2 to TRBJ1-2, with TRBD1 identical over 10 bases. Germline-derived CDR1 and CDR2 are SGHAT and FQNNGV. The CDR3 sequence is 16 residues long. With V trimmed by 2 bases and J by 6 bases, 9 bases remained unmatched.

This clone came up once. V and J are TRBV30 and TRBJ2-5, with a possible D match to TRBD1 (5 bases). The V end was cut by 6 bases, the J end by 2 bases, with 13 bases between. The germline gives CDR1 GTSNPN, CDR2 SVGIG (reference sequence). This CDR3 comprises 13 residues. The CDR3 sequence: CACNRQLQETQYF. The DNA for the CDR3 is TGTGCCTGCAACCGACAGTTACAAGAGACCCAGTACTTC.

This chain connects TRBV25-1 to TRBJ2-1, with D unclear. The length of the CDR3 is 11 residues. The germline CDR1 and CDR2 sequences are MGHDK and SYGVNS. The V and J ends lost 5 bases and 9 bases respectively, with 8 bases between them. CDR3 loop: CASSRAFEQFF. CDR3 nucleotides: TGTGCCAGCAGTCGGGCATTTGAGCAGTTCTTC.

This clone is a singleton in its sample. This chain connects TRBV7-3 to TRBJ2-1; tentative D call: TRBD1 (7 bases). CDR1 and CDR2 (germline): SGHTA, FQGTGA. V lost 5 bases, J lost 4 bases, and 15 bases lay in between. The CDR3 has 15 residues. The CDR3 DNA follows: TGTGCCAGCAGCCTCCAGGGGGGAGAATACAATGAGCAGTTCTTC. Translated, it gives CASSLQGGEYNEQFF.

The V gene is TRBV6-5, the J gene TRBJ2-5; a possible D gene is TRBD1 (5 bases). Trimming left V 6 bases short and J 4 bases short, with 9 bases between. The length of the CDR3 is 12 residues. Germline V gives CDR1 MNHEY, CDR2 SVGAGI. The CDR3: CASRGLPETQYF. The CDR3 bases are TGTGCCAGCAGGGGGCTGCCAGAGACCCAGTACTTC.

The V and J genes are TRBV29-1 and TRBJ2-3; D is unresolved. Trimming shortened V by 0 bases and J by 5 bases, and 9 bases separated the two germline ends. From germline, CDR1 is SQVTM and CDR2 ANQGSEA. The CDR3 sequence is 13 residues long. CDR3 coding DNA: TGCAGCGTTGAAGATCACACGGGAGATACGCAGTATTTT. Protein product: CSVEDHTGDTQYF.

The CDR3 DNA reads TGTGCCAGCAGTCCCAGCCAGGCAGGGGTTCAGCCCCAGCATTTT. Amino acids: CASSPSQAGVQPQHF. The chain uses TRBV28 and TRBJ1-5, with D perhaps matching TRBD1 (6 bases). CDR1 and CDR2 (germline): MDHEN, SYDVKM. The CDR3 spans 15 residues. V was cut by 5 bases and J by 6 bases, with 17 bases left in between.

The chain is built from TRBV7-2 and TRBJ2-2, with 8 bases lining up with TRBD2. In germline, CDR1 is SGHTA, CDR2 FQGNSA. The junction had 5 bases not matched to a gene; V was cut back by 2 bases and J by 6 bases. The CDR3 is made up of 15 amino acids. CDR3 in amino acids: CASSLWTSSAGELFF. In DNA form, the CDR3 reads TGTGCCAGCAGCTTATGGACTAGCTCGGCCGGGGAGCTGTTTTTT. The whole variable domain, remainder taken from reference TRBV7-2 and TRBJ2-2, is GAGVSQSPSNKVTEKGKDVELRCDPISGHTALYWYRQSLGQGLEFLIYFQGNSAPDKSGLPSDRFSAERTGGSVSTLTIQRTQQEDSAVYLCASSLWTSSAGELFFGEGSRLTVL.

The genes are TRBV28 and TRBJ2-7, with TRBD2 identical over 14 bases. Per the germline V gene, CDR1 is MDHEN and CDR2 is SYDVKM. Germline trimming cut 2 bases from V and 7 bases from J; bases unmatched to any gene: 7. The CDR3 is 16 residues long. CDR3 protein: CASSLRLAGGSLEQYF. The CDR3 bases are TGTGCCAGCAGTTTACGACTAGCGGGAGGGTCGTTGGAGCAGTACTTC.

The rearrangement links TRBV24-1 to TRBJ2-7; TRBD2 matches 8 bases. The CDR3 contains 14 residues. From germline, CDR1 is KGHDR and CDR2 SFDVKD. J lost 6 bases, V lost 7 bases, and 10 bases had no gene match. CDR3 nucleotides: TGTGCCACCAGCCGGGGGGGGGCTCCAACCGAGCAGTACTTC. Translation gives CATSRGGAPTEQYF.

The rearrangement uses TRBV19 and TRBJ2-3; D not resolved. The CDR3 is 15 residues long. Germline assignment: CDR1 LNHDA and CDR2 SQIVND (reference sequence). The V end lost 5 bases, the J end lost 0 bases, and 12 bases lay between the germline ends. The DNA of the CDR3 is TGTGCCAGTAGTGGGAACAGCCTAAGCACAGATACGCAGTATTTT. This sequence encodes CASSGNSLSTDTQYF.

The chain links TRBV7-9 to TRBJ1-1, with unresolved D. Germline-derived CDR1 and CDR2 are SEHNR and FQNEAQ (reference sequence). Trimming shortened V by 4 bases and J by 7 bases, and 10 bases separated the two germline ends. CDR3 length equals 12 residues. The CDR3 DNA sequence: TGTGCCAGCAGCTCTCACAGTTATGAAGCTTTCTTT. Residues: CASSSHSYEAFF.

The V and J genes are TRBV7-2 and TRBJ1-2, with D hard to call. The CDR3 is made up of 15 amino acids. Germline lookup yields CDR1 SGHTA and CDR2 FQGNSA. Trimming removed 1 base from V and 2 bases from J, with 11 bases in between. As DNA, the CDR3 is TGTGCCAGCAGCTTAGTCGAGAAAGAAAACTATGGCTACACCTTC. Its protein product is CASSLVEKENYGYTF.

The chain employs TRBV6-1 and TRBJ2-2, with D hard to call. The CDR3 has 16 residues. The V end was cut by 0 bases, the J end by 4 bases, with 12 bases between. Germline values: CDR1 MNHNS, CDR2 SASEGT. In DNA form, the CDR3 reads TGTGCCAGCAGTGAAGCTGTAAGGGTTGGCACCGGGGAGCTGTTTTTT. Protein sequence: CASSEAVRVGTGELFF.

The chain joins TRBV5-6 to TRBJ1-5; D gene uncertain. This CDR3 is built from 15 residues. V was shortened by 1 base and J by 0 bases, with 8 bases between the two germline ends. Germline CDR1 is SGHDT and CDR2 is YYEEEE. The CDR3 protein is CASSLSGHSNQPQHF. As DNA, the CDR3 is TGTGCCAGCAGCTTGAGTGGTCATAGCAATCAGCCCCAGCATTTT.

This chain connects TRBV30 to TRBJ1-4; 10 nucleotides match TRBD1. From germline, CDR1 is GTSNPN and CDR2 SVGIG (reference sequence). The CDR3 is 14 amino acids. Losses at the gene ends were 5 bases for V and 8 bases for J; bases not matched to a gene: 8. The CDR3 coding sequence is TGTGCCTGGGAACCGACAGGGGGCGAAGAAAAACTGTTTTTT. Translated, it gives CAWEPTGGEEKLFF.

The V call is TRBV9, the J call TRBJ2-3; TRBD2 matches 10 bases. CDR3 length equals 14 residues. Germline loops: CDR1 SGDLS, CDR2 YYNGEE. V was clipped by 4 bases and J by 4 bases; unmatched bases: 3. CDR3 sequence: CASSPSGRPDTQYF. The CDR3 region has the DNA TGTGCCAGCAGCCCTAGCGGGAGACCAGATACGCAGTATTTT.

The genes are TRBV9 and TRBJ1-4; unclear D gene. This CDR3 has 13 residues. Germline V CDR1 and CDR2: SGDLS, YYNGEE. Trimming took 7 bases from V and 4 from J, leaving 11 bases between them. The CDR3 DNA follows: TGTGCCAGCGGAAAGCGGGGTAATGAAAAACTGTTTTTT. This translates into CASGKRGNEKLFF.